The following is a TCR beta chain sequence with its context. This sample is part of a study of blood T cell repertoires in COVID-19. Study-level background: Researchers got acute and convalescent COVID-19 samples from the United States, Italy and Spain. T cells, B-cell-depleted T cells, or PBMCs supplied cDNA or gDNA.

V lost 4 bases and J 4 bases, leaving 16 bases between the germline ends. CDR3 length: 15 residues. The germline CDR1 and CDR2 sequences are SGHDN and FVKESK. Patients at the Seattle site were enrolled during active infection and followed longitudinally. Clones were read by immunoSEQ multiplex PCR, and TCRdb kept only the in-frame ones, dropping some. The table shows 140,000 to 150,000 clones, with about 85% occurring only once. The rearrangement uses TRBV14 and TRBJ1-2; D perhaps matches TRBD1 (6 bases). Sequenced material: peripheral blood. This TCR was sampled from a human donor with COVID-19, enrolled during active disease. The donor label of this sample is uncertain. CDR3: CASSPLQGSSYGYTF. DNA of the CDR3: TGTGCCAGCAGCCCCCTACAGGGTTCTAGCTATGGCTACACCTTC.